The 8 T cell receptor beta chains reported below all come from one sample, sequenced in a study of blood T cell repertoires in COVID-19 (dated by TCRdb to the early 2020s). Preparation of the library involved the immunoSEQ multiplex PCR assay. Entries here come from immuneACCESS through TCRdb and include only in-frame sequences with V and J called. Some clones fail to appear in such tables; in the studies checked, an unresolved V gene covers under half of the shortfall, and the cause of the remainder is unknown. The sample table holds approximately 140,000 clones, of which around 85% were seen once. The leading ten clones occupy about 8% of the sample. Sequencing input: peripheral blood. These receptors all stem from a woman in her sixties or seventies with COVID-19, enrolled during active disease.

V is TRBV7-3 and J is TRBJ2-1; 9 nucleotides match TRBD2. This CDR3 comprises 14 residues. The ends lost 4 bases at V and 8 bases at J; junction bases unmatched: 6. Germline V gene sequence: CDR1 SGHTA, CDR2 FQGTGA. The CDR3 loop reads CASSSGTSNDEQFF. DNA for the CDR3: TGTGCCAGCAGCTCAGGGACTAGCAACGATGAGCAGTTCTTC.

This clone was observed a few times. The chain carries TRBV5-8 and TRBJ1-3; D is ambiguous. The V end was cut by 0 bases, the J end by 2 bases, with 9 bases between. Germline CDR1 and CDR2: SGHTS and YDEGEE. This CDR3 is built from 15 residues. This chain's CDR3 is CASSLVAGTGNTIYF. The CDR3 nucleotides read TGTGCCAGCAGCTTGGTTGCGGGGACTGGAAACACCATATATTTT.

The rearrangement links TRBV4-1 to TRBJ1-5; 7 bases are a match to TRBD1. Germline V gene lookup returns CDR1 MGHRA and CDR2 YSYEKL. The CDR3 consists of 15 residues. V was pared by 1 base and J by 9 bases, with 9 bases of the junction left unmatched. CDR3: CASSQADRDGAPQHF. CDR3 DNA: TGCGCCAGCAGCCAAGCCGACAGGGATGGGGCGCCCCAGCATTTT.

This rearrangement joins TRBV5-1 to TRBJ2-2, with 8 bases identical to TRBD1. Germline loops: CDR1 SGHRS, CDR2 YFSETQ. The V segment lost 4 bases and the J segment 4 bases; nucleotides outside the gene matches: 9. The CDR3 runs to 16 residues. CDR3 DNA: TGCGCCAGCAGCCGGACAGGGACCGCGAGCACCGGGGAGCTGTTTTTT. This sequence encodes CASSRTGTASTGELFF.

The V and J genes are TRBV11-2 and TRBJ2-2; no clear D gene. V lost 5 bases and J 6 bases, leaving 16 bases between the germline ends. This CDR3 region has 15 residues. Germline V gene sequence: CDR1 SGHAT, CDR2 FQNNGV. For the CDR3, the DNA is TGTGCCAGCAGCCGCCTCAGAGGCCCGGCCGGGGAGCTGTTTTTT. Its translation: CASSRLRGPAGELFF.

The chain links TRBV6-5 to TRBJ1-2, with 8 bases fitting TRBD1. The CDR3 covers 14 residues. J lost 2 bases, V lost 7 bases, and 6 bases had no gene match. CDR1 and CDR2 from the germline V gene are MNHEY and SVGAGI. The CDR3 here is CASIGQGGNYGYTF. In DNA form, the CDR3 reads TGTGCCAGCATCGGACAGGGCGGCAACTATGGCTACACCTTC.

This rearrangement joins TRBV6-5 to TRBJ2-1, with 7 positions matching TRBD1. This CDR3 spans 14 amino acids. V lost 2 bases to trimming and J lost 8 bases; unmatched junction nucleotides: 6. Germline-derived CDR1 and CDR2 are MNHEY and SVGAGI. The CDR3 DNA is TGTGCCAGCAGTTACAGCGCACAGGGGTATGAGCAGTTCTTC. It yields the protein CASSYSAQGYEQFF.

The CDR3 loop reads CASSGQGAMGSDTQYF. CDR3 sequence (DNA): TGTGCCAGCTCGGGACAGGGGGCAATGGGTTCAGATACGCAGTATTTT. The gene calls are TRBV18 and TRBJ2-3, with 12 bases lining up with TRBD1. CDR1 and CDR2 (germline): KGHSH, LQKENI. The CDR3 runs 16 residues. The J segment lost 4 bases and the V segment lost 6 bases, leaving 8 bases of the junction unmatched.